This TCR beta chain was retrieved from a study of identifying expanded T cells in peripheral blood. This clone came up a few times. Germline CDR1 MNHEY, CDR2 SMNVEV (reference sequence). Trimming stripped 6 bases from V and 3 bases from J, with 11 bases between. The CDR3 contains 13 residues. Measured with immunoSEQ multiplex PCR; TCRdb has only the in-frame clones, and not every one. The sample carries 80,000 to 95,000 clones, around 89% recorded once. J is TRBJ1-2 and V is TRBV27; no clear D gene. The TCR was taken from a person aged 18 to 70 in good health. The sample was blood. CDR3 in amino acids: CASRPVWDYGYTF. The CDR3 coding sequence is TGTGCCAGCAGGCCCGTTTGGGACTATGGCTACACCTTC.